This T cell receptor beta chain was obtained from a study of preoperative IRX-2 immunotherapy in early breast cancer (dated by TCRdb to the late 2010s). To note about this clone: It lacks a known antigen. The input lacks base qualities; no much larger clone sits a single base away.

Library preparation was by the immunoSEQ multiplex PCR assay. Held by TCRdb, this immuneACCESS table contains in-frame sequences only and omits some clones. Under half of the omission traces to an unresolved V gene where checked; the cause of the rest is unknown. The sample profile shows over a thousand clones; about 61% of them were found once. The ten largest clonotypes hold around a tenth of the sample. The germline V gene (reference sequence) sets CDR1 to LNHDA and CDR2 to SQIVND. Counted from cysteine to phenylalanine, this CDR3 has 15 amino acids. Of the read, only the CDR3 DNA is kept; its 45 bases are in frame from base 1. V loses 4 bases of germline sequence and J loses 5 bases, and the interval between the two ends is 17 bases. Explained via the paper, the treatment or condition label denotes: preoperative locoregional IRX-2 cytokine immunotherapy. The samples were obtained from a phase Ib study that tested preoperative, locoregional IRX-2 cytokine immunotherapy designed to prime immune responses. Donors were patients with early-stage breast cancer who received IRX-2 before surgery.

Here the sequenced sample was tumor tissue, taken before IRX-2 immunotherapy. The V and J segments used are TRBV19 and TRBJ2-5, with the D gene call left open. The TCR comes from a human donor with breast cancer. This receptor carries the CDR3 CASSTGGRLGETQYF. The nucleotide sequence is given as TGTGCCAGTAGTACTGGCGGCAGGCTTGGGGAGACCCAGTACTTC.